The clone carrying this TCR beta chain has a handful of counts. The sample belongs to a study of blood T cell repertoires in COVID-19. Study background: Samples came from the United States, Italy and Spain, spanning acute and convalescent COVID-19.

Germline CDR1 is SEHNR and CDR2 is FQNEAQ (reference sequence). The CDR3 length is 16 residues. Losses at the gene ends were 5 bases for V and 2 bases for J; bases not matched to a gene: 7. All enrollees were about 18 to 90 years old and from approximately 25 US areas. Grouping used clinical history reported by participants in a survey and questionnaire. Per the original data handling: By means of reference gene primer amplification, nucleated cell counts were estimated. The data were produced by immunoSEQ multiplex PCR, yet TCRdb's version contains in-frame clones alone and is incomplete. For V, J and clone size, that table is used; D and trimming come from the DNA. The sample has about 140,000 clones, more than 70% seen once; the top ten hold 5.5%.

This TCR came from a man in his forties or fifties with acute COVID-19. The sequenced sample was PBMCs or T cells enriched from blood (not recorded which). The chain carries TRBV7-9 and TRBJ1-4; 8 bases are shared with TRBD1. The CDR3 DNA is TGTGCCAGCAGCATCGGACAGGGTGGGACTAATGAAAAACTGTTTTTT. As protein: CASSIGQGGTNEKLFF.